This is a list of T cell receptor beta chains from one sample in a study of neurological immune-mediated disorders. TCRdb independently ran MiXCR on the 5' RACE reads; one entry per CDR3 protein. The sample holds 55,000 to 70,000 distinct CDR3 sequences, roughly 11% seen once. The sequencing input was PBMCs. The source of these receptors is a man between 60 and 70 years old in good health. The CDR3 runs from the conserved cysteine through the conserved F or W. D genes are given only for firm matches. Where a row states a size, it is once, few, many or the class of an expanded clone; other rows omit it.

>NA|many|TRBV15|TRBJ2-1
TGTGCCACCAGCAGAGATTTTGGAGATGAGCAGTTCTTC
CATSRDFGDEQFF
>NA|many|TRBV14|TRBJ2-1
TGTGCCAGCAGTCCCATAGGGACAATCTACAATGAGCAGTTCTTC
CASSPIGTIYNEQFF
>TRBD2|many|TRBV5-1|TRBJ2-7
TGCGCCAGCAGACGGACTAGCGGGGGCCTGACCTACGAGCAGTACTTC
CASRRTSGGLTYEQYF
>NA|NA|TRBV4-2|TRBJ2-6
TGTGCCAGCAGCCAAGAGCGGGCTCCGCTCTCTGGGGCCAACGTCCTGACTTTC
CASSQERAPLSGANVLTF
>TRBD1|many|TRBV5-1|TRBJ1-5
TGCGCCAGCAGCCTCGGACAGGGAAGCAATCAGCCCCAGCATTTT
CASSLGQGSNQPQHF
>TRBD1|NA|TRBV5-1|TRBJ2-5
TGCACCAGCAGCTTGGGACAGGGGAGAGAGACACAGTACTTC
CTSSLGQGRETQYF
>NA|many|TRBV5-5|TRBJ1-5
TGTGCCAGCAGCTTGGAGTGGGGGAATCAGCCCCAGCATTTT
CASSLEWGNQPQHF
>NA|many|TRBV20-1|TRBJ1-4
TGCAGTGCCCAAAGGGGTGCAACTAATGAAAAACTGTTTTTT
CSAQRGATNEKLFF
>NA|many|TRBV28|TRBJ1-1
TGTGCCAGCAGTTTAGGGGGGGTGCGGAACACTGAAGCTTTCTTT
CASSLGGVRNTEAFF
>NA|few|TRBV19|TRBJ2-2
TGTGCCAGTACCCCGAGGGAGAACACCGGGGAGCTGTTTTTT
CASTPRENTGELFF
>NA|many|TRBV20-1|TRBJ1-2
TGCAGTGCTAGAATGGGTCTAGGGTCGGGCGGCTACACCTTC
CSARMGLGSGGYTF
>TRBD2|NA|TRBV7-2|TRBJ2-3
TGTGCCAGCAGCCCGACGGGACTAGGCACAGATATGCAGTATTTT
CASSPTGLGTDMQYF
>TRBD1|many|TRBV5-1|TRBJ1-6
TGCGCCAGCAGCTTTACTCCGGGACAGGGAAATTTCTCACCCCTCCACTTT
CASSFTPGQGNFSPLHF
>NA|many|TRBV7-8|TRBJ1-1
TGTGCCAGCAGCATCACGAGGACGACTGAAGCTTTCTTT
CASSITRTTEAFF
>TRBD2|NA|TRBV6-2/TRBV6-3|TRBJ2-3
TGTGCCTCGCGAAGGGCGGGGGGGACAGATACGCAGTATTTT
CASRRAGGTDTQYF
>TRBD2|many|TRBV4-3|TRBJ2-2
TGCGCCAGCAGCCAAGGACTAGCGGGCGGAAACACCGGGGAGCTGTTTTTT
CASSQGLAGGNTGELFF
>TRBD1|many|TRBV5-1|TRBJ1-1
TGCGCCAGCAGCGCCCGACAGGGCGGAGGAAACACTGAAGCTTTCTTT
CASSARQGGGNTEAFF
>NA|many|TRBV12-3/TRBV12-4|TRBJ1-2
TGTGCCAGCAGTTTAAGAGGGAATGATGGCTACACCTTC
CASSLRGNDGYTF
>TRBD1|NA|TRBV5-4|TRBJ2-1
TGTGCCAGCAGCTCGCCCGCGACAGGGCGATACGATGAGCAGTTCTTC
CASSSPATGRYDEQFF
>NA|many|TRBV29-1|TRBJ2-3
TGCAGCGTCTTGAGGGGTGCAGATACGCAGTATTTT
CSVLRGADTQYF
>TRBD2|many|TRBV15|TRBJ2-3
TGTGCCACCAGCAGAGATCGCAAGGCGGGGGGGCGTACAGATACGCAGTATTTT
CATSRDRKAGGRTDTQYF
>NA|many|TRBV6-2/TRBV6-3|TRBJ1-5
TGTGCCAGCAGAGCTACAGGGATGGGCAATCAGCCCCAGCATTTT
CASRATGMGNQPQHF
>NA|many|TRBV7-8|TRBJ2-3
TGTGCCAGCCATCCAGGTGGCGGTACGCAGTATTTT
CASHPGGGTQYF
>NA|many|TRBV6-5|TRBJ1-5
TGTGCCAGCAGGCACCGGGTTAATAGCAATCAGCCCCAGCATTTT
CASRHRVNSNQPQHF
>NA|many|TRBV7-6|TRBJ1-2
TGTGCCAGCAGCTTAGAGGTGCAGGGTGGTGGCTACACCTTC
CASSLEVQGGGYTF
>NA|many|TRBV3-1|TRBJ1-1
TGTGCCAGCAGCACCTACCAGGGTGGTACTGAAGCTTTCTTT
CASSTYQGGTEAFF
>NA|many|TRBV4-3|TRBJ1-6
TGCGCCAGCAGCTGGGGTACTAGATTCAATTCACCCCTCCACTTT
CASSWGTRFNSPLHF
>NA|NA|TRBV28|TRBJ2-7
TGTGCCAGTTTAGGAGCTTTACGGTATCGGAACGAGCAGTACTTC
CASLGALRYRNEQYF
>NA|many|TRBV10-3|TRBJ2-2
TGTGCCATCAGTACTCTCCTTTCGGGACCCCGAGGGACCGGGGAGCTGTTTTTT
CAISTLLSGPRGTGELFF
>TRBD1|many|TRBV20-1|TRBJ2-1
TGCAGTGCTAGCCGGGACAGGGGGAATGAGCAGTTCTTC
CSASRDRGNEQFF
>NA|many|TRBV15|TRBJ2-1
TGTGCCACCAGCAGAGAGCTAGTCTACAATGAGCAGTTCTTC
CATSRELVYNEQFF
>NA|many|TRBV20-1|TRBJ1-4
TGCAGTGCTAGTTTAGGGGAGGGAAAACTGTTTTTT
CSASLGEGKLFF
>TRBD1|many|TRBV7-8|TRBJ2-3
TGTGCCAGCAGCTTAGCAGGGGGCTATGGTACAGATACGCAGTATTTT
CASSLAGGYGTDTQYF
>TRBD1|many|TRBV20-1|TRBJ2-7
TGCAGTGGGTTACTGACAGGGTTCAGGACTTACGAGCAGTACTTC
CSGLLTGFRTYEQYF
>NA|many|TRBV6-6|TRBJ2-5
TGTGCCAGCAGTTACTCTGGGACACGGGGAGAGGAGACCCAGTACTTC
CASSYSGTRGEETQYF
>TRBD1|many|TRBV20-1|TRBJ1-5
TGCAGTGCCCAGACAGGGGGAAGGAACAATCAGCCCCAGCATTTT
CSAQTGGRNNQPQHF
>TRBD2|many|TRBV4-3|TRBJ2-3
TGCGCCAGCAGCCAAGGCTGGGGGGGTGCAGATACGCAGTATTTT
CASSQGWGGADTQYF
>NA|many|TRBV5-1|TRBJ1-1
TGCGCCAGCAGCTTGCTCAGGGGCGGGATGAACACTGAAGCTTTCTTT
CASSLLRGGMNTEAFF
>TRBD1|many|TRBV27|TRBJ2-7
TGTGCCAGCAGTTTCCGACAGGGGGCGCCCCACGAGCAGTACTTC
CASSFRQGAPHEQYF
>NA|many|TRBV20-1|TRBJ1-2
TGCAGTGCTACAAACTATGGCTACACCTTC
CSATNYGYTF
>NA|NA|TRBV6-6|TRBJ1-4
TGTGCCAGCAGTTTCGACAGCGTTAATGAAAAACTGTTTTTT
CASSFDSVNEKLFF
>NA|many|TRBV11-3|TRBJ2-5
TGTGCCAGCAGCCTAAAGATGGGGGGTCGTGAGACCCAGTACTTC
CASSLKMGGRETQYF
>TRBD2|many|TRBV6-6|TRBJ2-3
TGTGCCAGCTCCAAACGAGTCAGCGGGGGGGCAGATACGCAGTATTTT
CASSKRVSGGADTQYF
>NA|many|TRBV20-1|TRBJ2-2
TGCAGTGCTGCAAAAGGGGGGAACACCGGGGAGCTGTTTTTT
CSAAKGGNTGELFF
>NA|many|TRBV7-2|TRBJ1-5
TGTGCCAGCAGCTTAAATCCCTGGGGAAATCAGCCCCAGCATTTT
CASSLNPWGNQPQHF
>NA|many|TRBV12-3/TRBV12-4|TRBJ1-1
TGTGCCAGCAATCGGGGCCTTGGCACTGAAGCTTTCTTT
CASNRGLGTEAFF